One sample yielded the 22 T cell receptor beta chains listed below, sequenced in a study of blood T cell repertoires in COVID-19. Repertoires were generated with immunoSEQ multiplex PCR, while TCRdb's copy carries only in-frame clones and drops some. The sample has roughly 79,000 clones; around 90% are singletons. Sequenced sample: peripheral blood. The receptors were gathered from a woman aged 45-60 years with acute or convalescent COVID-19.

This chain joins TRBV12-3 or TRBV12-4 and TRBJ1-1; perhaps TRBD1 as D (5 bases). The CDR3 contains 13 residues. Deletions cut 3 bases from V and 5 bases from J, with 10 bases between. CDR3 sequence reads: CASSFVTATEAFF. The CDR3 DNA reads TGTGCCAGCAGTTTTGTGACAGCAACTGAAGCTTTCTTT.

The chain combines TRBV10-1 with TRBJ2-5; TRBD2 aligns across 7 bases. Unmatched junction bases numbered 6, after V lost 0 bases and J lost 2 bases. This CDR3 has 16 amino acids. Per germline, CDR1 WNHNN and CDR2 SYGVQD (reference sequence). The CDR3, as DNA: TGCGCCAGCAGTGAGTCATTGGTGCGGGGGCAAGAGACCCAGTACTTC. Residues: CASSESLVRGQETQYF.

The chain joins TRBV30 to TRBJ1-6, with D perhaps TRBD1 (5 bases). Germline assignment: CDR1 GTSNPN and CDR2 SVGIG (reference sequence). Trimming left V 8 bases short and J 9 bases short, with 11 bases between. The CDR3 runs 11 residues. DNA of the CDR3: TGTGCCCATGGAGGGGTTTCACCCCTCCACTTT. This gives the protein CAHGGVSPLHF. The whole variable domain, filled in from reference TRBV30 and TRBJ1-6, reads SQTIHQWPATLVQPVGSPLSLECTVEGTSNPNLYWYRQAAGRGLQLLFYSVGIGQISSEVPQNLSASRPQDRQFILSSKKLLLSDSGFYLCAHGGVSPLHFGNGTRLTVT.

The J gene is TRBJ2-7, the V gene TRBV28; TRBD1 might be the D (6 bases). The V end was cut by 7 bases, the J end by 1 base, with 14 bases between. Germline CDR1 is MDHEN and CDR2 is SYDVKM. The CDR3 length is 14 residues. CDR3 in DNA: TGTGCCAGCAACATAAGGGGGAGATCCTACGAGCAGTACTTC. This encodes CASNIRGRSYEQYF.

This chain links TRBV11-1 with TRBJ2-7; 11 bases are a match to TRBD1. Germline trimming cut 2 bases from V and 4 bases from J; bases unmatched to any gene: 4. Germline-derived CDR1 and CDR2 are SGHAT and FQDESV (reference sequence). CDR3 size: 15 residues. CDR3: CASSLHGTGGYEQYF. The DNA of the CDR3 is TGTGCCAGCAGCTTACACGGGACAGGGGGGTACGAGCAGTACTTC.

The chain is built from TRBV15 and TRBJ2-1, with 9 positions matching TRBD2. V gave up 3 bases and J gave up 4 bases; unmatched junction bases: 4. Germline CDR1 reads LNHNV; CDR2 reads YYDKDF (reference sequence). The CDR3 contains 15 residues. The CDR3 here is CATSSRSGGYNEQFF. The CDR3 DNA sequence: TGTGCCACCAGCAGCCGAAGCGGGGGGTACAATGAGCAGTTCTTC. The full variable domain, completed using reference TRBV15 and TRBJ2-1, is DAMVIQNPRYQVTQFGKPVTLSCSQTLNHNVMYWYQQKSSQAPKLLFHYYDKDFNNEADTPDNFQSRRPNTSFCFLDIRSPGLGDTAMYLCATSSRSGGYNEQFFGPGTRLTVL.

The chain carries TRBV6-1 and TRBJ2-7; the D is unclear. V lost 9 bases and J lost 2, with 11 bases in between. Germline V gives CDR1 MNHNS, CDR2 SASEGT. The CDR3 loop spans 12 amino acids. The CDR3 coding sequence is TGTGCCAGTGTCGAGTTTCCCTACGAGCAGTACTTC. It specifies CASVEFPYEQYF.

The chain carries TRBV5-6 and TRBJ1-5; D is unresolved. Trimming removed 4 bases from V and 0 bases from J, with 8 bases in between. The CDR3 extends over 14 amino acids. The V gene's germline CDR1 is SGHDT and CDR2 YYEEEE. The chain's CDR3 is CASSHRNSNQPQHF. The DNA for the CDR3 is TGTGCCAGCAGCCACAGAAATAGCAATCAGCCCCAGCATTTT.

Concerning this clone itself: A junction boundary mismatches the germline segment, possibly from a read error. The chain joins TRBV7-7 to TRBJ2-1; 9 bases match TRBD1. CDR3 length equals 17 residues. Germline V gives CDR1 SSHAT, CDR2 FNYEAQ (reference sequence). The CDR3 coding sequence is TGTGCTAGCAGCTTGGGCACCGGGACAGGGTTAGGCGATGAGCAGTTCTTC. It encodes CASSLGTGTGLGDEQFF.

This chain uses TRBV24-1 with TRBJ1-2; 7 nucleotides align to TRBD1. CDR3 size: 16 residues. Germline trimming cut 4 bases from V and 3 bases from J; bases unmatched to any gene: 10. Germline V CDR1 and CDR2: KGHDR, SFDVKD. The CDR3 bases are TGTGCCACCAGTGACGAGACCAGGGGGTCTGACTATGGCTACACCTTC. Its translation is CATSDETRGSDYGYTF.

A word on this clone: Other DNA sequences within the sample encode an identical CDR3. The CDR3 sequence: CASSQGGGYTF. DNA for the CDR3: TGTGCCAGCAGCCAGGGGGGGGGCTACACCTTC. The rearrangement links TRBV3-1 (or the pseudogene TRBV3-2) to TRBJ1-2; a weak D match, TRBD1 (5 bases). V lost 3 bases and J lost 8, with 7 bases in between. The germline V gene has CDR1 LGHDT and CDR2 YNNKEL (reference sequence). The CDR3 sequence is 11 residues long.

The chain links TRBV29-1 to TRBJ2-2; TRBD1 matches 7 bases. The CDR3 has 15 residues. The germline V gene encodes CDR1 SQVTM and CDR2 ANQGSEA. With 1 base clipped from V and 0 bases from J, the junction kept 2 bases outside the gene matches. The DNA of the CDR3 is TGCAGCGTTGAAGCGGGGACAGCGAACACCGGGGAGCTGTTTTTT. Residues: CSVEAGTANTGELFF.

The chain is built from TRBV27 and TRBJ1-2; 7 bases line up with TRBD1. The CDR3 has 14 residues. Germline V gene data show CDR1 as MNHEY and CDR2 as SMNVEV (reference sequence). V was pared by 3 bases and J by 8 bases, with 9 bases of the junction left unmatched. CDR3 in DNA: TGTGCCAGCAGTTTTGGAACAGGGGCCTCGGGCTACACCTTC. Translating it yields CASSFGTGASGYTF.

The chain links TRBV2 to TRBJ2-2; 8 bases line up with TRBD2. The CDR3 consists of 17 residues. The trim removed 4 bases at V and 4 bases at J, leaving 11 bases unmatched. Per the germline V gene, CDR1 is SNHLY and CDR2 is FYNNEI. CDR3 coding DNA: TGTGCCAGCAGTGGGTCCTTCGCGGGGGGTCTCACCGGGGAGCTGTTTTTT. Translated: CASSGSFAGGLTGELFF.

The V gene is TRBV5-4, the J gene TRBJ2-2; 13 bases agree with TRBD2. The CDR3 runs 16 residues. Germline loops: CDR1 SGHNT, CDR2 YYREEE (reference sequence). The ends lost 3 bases at V and 7 bases at J; junction bases unmatched: 6. As DNA, the CDR3 is TGTGCCAGCAGCTCCGGGACTAGCGGGACGGTCGGGGAGCTGTTTTTT. The encoded protein is CASSSGTSGTVGELFF.

This chain joins TRBV5-1 and TRBJ2-7, with D tentatively TRBD2 (6 bases). V shed 4 bases and J shed 6 bases, with 17 bases lying between them. The CDR3 contains 14 residues. Germline CDR1 is SGHRS and CDR2 is YFSETQ. The CDR3: CASSGGISPREQYF. The CDR3 DNA follows: TGCGCCAGCAGCGGAGGGATCTCCCCGCGCGAGCAGTACTTC. Filled out from reference TRBV5-1 and TRBJ2-7, the complete variable domain reads KAGVTQTPRYLIKTRGQQVTLSCSPISGHRSVSWYQQTPGQGLQFLFEYFSETQRNKGNFPGRFSGRQFSNSRSEMNVSTLELGDSALYLCASSGGISPREQYFGPGTRLTVT.

This clone was found a few times. CDR3: CASSFGAGAGSNQPQHF. CDR3 in DNA: TGTGCCAGCAGCTTCGGTGCGGGGGCTGGGAGCAATCAGCCCCAGCATTTT. The gene calls are TRBV7-8 and TRBJ1-5, with D perhaps matching TRBD1 (6 bases). This CDR3 comprises 17 residues. Germline assignment: CDR1 SGHVS and CDR2 FQNEAQ. Deletions cut 3 bases from V and 1 base from J, with 16 bases between.

The chain recombines TRBV19 with TRBJ1-2; unclear D gene. Trimming removed 6 bases at V and 0 bases at J, with 11 bases between. CDR1 and CDR2 from the germline V gene are LNHDA and SQIVND (reference sequence). The CDR3 runs to 14 residues. The CDR3: CASRSQNTNYGYTF. CDR3 coding DNA: TGTGCCAGTAGGTCACAGAATACTAACTATGGCTACACCTTC.

This chain joins TRBV6-4 and TRBJ2-1; TRBD1 matches at 9 bases. This CDR3 has 15 residues. Germline CDR1 reads MRHNA; CDR2 reads SNTAGT. The ends lost 2 bases at V and 7 bases at J; junction bases unmatched: 6. This chain's CDR3 is CASSDPGQGGNEQFF. The CDR3 region has the DNA TGTGCCAGCAGTGACCCGGGACAGGGAGGGAATGAGCAGTTCTTC.

The J gene is TRBJ1-1, the V gene TRBV30; 8 bases map to TRBD1. Germline V lookup: CDR1 GTSNPN, CDR2 SVGIG (reference sequence). J gave up 11 bases and V 4 bases, and 6 bases lay outside the gene matches. The CDR3 sequence is 11 residues long. The CDR3 here is CAWTQGAGAFF. The CDR3 DNA reads TGTGCCTGGACGCAGGGGGCTGGGGCTTTCTTT.

The V gene is TRBV4-1, the J gene TRBJ2-7, with a weak D call TRBD2 (5 bases). This CDR3 is 14 amino acids long. Germline V lookup: CDR1 MGHRA, CDR2 YSYEKL. Trimming took 4 bases from V and 2 from J, leaving 12 bases between them. The CDR3 spells CASSRSRDTYEQYF. The CDR3 DNA reads TGCGCCAGCAGCCGTTCACGGGATACCTACGAGCAGTACTTC.

The chain is built from TRBV7-6 and TRBJ2-1, with 9 bases matching TRBD2. CDR3 length: 17 amino acids. CDR1 and CDR2 (germline): SGHVS, FNYEAQ. The V segment lost 2 bases and the J segment 8 bases; nucleotides outside the gene matches: 13. The CDR3 here is CASSLLSGTSIIDEQFF. The CDR3 DNA reads as TGTGCCAGCAGCTTACTTTCAGGGACTAGCATTATCGATGAGCAGTTCTTC. Variable domain in full (rest from reference TRBV7-6 and TRBJ2-1): GAGVSQSPRYKVTKRGQDVALRCDPISGHVSLYWYRQALGQGPEFLTYFNYEAQQDKSGLPNDRFSAERPEGSISTLTIQRTEQRDSAMYRCASSLLSGTSIIDEQFFGPGTRLTVL.